The 32 T cell receptor beta chains below were found in one sample sequenced in a study of tissue T cells after allogeneic stem cell transplantation. Only in-frame clones appear in the TCRdb table, and some are missing; sequencing was by immunoSEQ multiplex PCR. The data contain 5,000 or so clones, approximately 30% of them singletons. Time point in this sample: mouse harvest day 14 after allogeneic transplant. Each mouse received 10^7 T-cell-depleted marrow cells plus 10^6 splenic CD5+ T cells by tail vein. The sequencing input was skin. The origin of the receptors is a female BALB/c mouse given C57BL/6 T cells with graft-versus-host disease after an allogeneic hematopoietic cell transplant.

About this clone itself: Germline and genes here are mouse. The read halts 1 residue ahead of the CDR3 end, with the missing end drawn from the germline J gene. V usage is TRBV26 and J usage is TRBJ2-3; tentatively, D is TRBD1 or TRBD2 (5 bases each). The CDR3 spans 16 residues. Trimming removed 0 bases from V and 0 bases from J, with 10 bases in between. Germline V gives CDR1 KGHPV, CDR2 FQNQEV (reference sequence). CDR3 loop: CASSLSGVSSAETLYF. The sequenced CDR3 bases are TGTGCCAGCAGTCTGTCGGGGGTCTCTAGTGCAGAAACGCTGTAT.

This clone was recorded a few times. Germline and genes: mouse. The read gets to within 1 residue of the CDR3 end, and the germline J gene fills in the rest. The chain recombines TRBV26 with TRBJ1-2; D is uncertain. Germline V gene lookup returns CDR1 KGHPV and CDR2 FQNQEV (reference sequence). The CDR3 runs to 13 residues. Trimming removed 4 bases at V and 1 base at J, with 7 bases between. The CDR3 bases that were read are TGTGCCAGCAGTCCACAAAAAAACTCCGACTACACC. This translates into CASSPQKNSDYT. The full CDR3 protein is CASSPQKNSDYTF.

Within the sample, this clone is medium-sized. The listed genes are named as in mouse. The observed sequence ends 1 residue before the CDR3 terminus, with the missing tail filled in from the germline J gene. This rearrangement joins TRBV3 to TRBJ2-2, with a possible D match to TRBD1 (6 bases). In germline, CDR1 is SNHLY, CDR2 FYNGKV (reference sequence). With 1 base removed from V and 3 bases from J, the gap between germline ends came to 6 bases. CDR3 length equals 14 residues. The sequenced part of the CDR3 DNA is TGTGCCAGCAGCTTAGACAGGGACACCGGGCAGCTCTAC. Amino acids: CASSLDRDTGQLY. The full CDR3 protein reads CASSLDRDTGQLYF.

With regard to this clone: Gene labels here are mouse ones. The read falls 1 residue short of the CDR3 end, and the missing part is taken from the germline J gene. J is TRBJ1-6 and V is TRBV13-2, with 7 bases fitting TRBD1. TRBJ1-6 is annotated as an ORF whose role is uncertain. The germline gives CDR1 NNHNN, CDR2 SYGAGS (reference sequence). This CDR3 is built from 15 residues. The ends lost 0 bases at V and 5 bases at J; junction bases unmatched: 2. The CDR3 here is CASGDVDRDNSPLYF. CDR3 DNA, as far as it was read: TGTGCCAGCGGTGATGTTGACAGGGATAATTCGCCCCTCTAC.

On this clone itself: Mouse gene names and germline throughout. The read terminates 1 residue ahead of where the CDR3 ends, so the germline J gene completes it. The chain is built from TRBV26 and TRBJ2-7; 9 bases align to TRBD2. Germline V CDR1 and CDR2: KGHPV, FQNQEV (reference sequence). Unmatched junction bases numbered 3, after V lost 2 bases and J lost 4 bases. This CDR3 region has 14 residues. The DNA read from the CDR3 is TGTGCCAGCAGTCTGGAGGACTGGGGATATGAACAGTAC. Its translation is CASSLEDWGYEQY. The full CDR3 protein reads CASSLEDWGYEQYF.

Comments on this clone: All gene names here are mouse names. With the read ending 1 residue before the CDR3 end, the germline J gene is used to fill in that end. J is TRBJ2-1 and V is TRBV15, with a possible D match to TRBD1 (5 bases). Germline V CDR1 and CDR2: SGHND, FRSKSL. There are 15 residues in the CDR3. Trimming pared 1 base from V and 3 bases from J, leaving 10 bases between. This CDR3 is CASSLGSGFYAEQFF. The sequenced part of the CDR3 DNA is TGTGCCAGCAGTTTAGGGTCAGGGTTCTATGCTGAGCAGTTC. Full variable domain (outside the CDR3, taken from reference TRBV15 and TRBJ2-1): DAGVTQTPRHEVAEKGQTIILKCEPVSGHNDLFWYRQTKIQGLELLSYFRSKSLMEDGGAFKDRFKAEMLNSSFSTLKIQPTEPKDSAVYLCASSLGSGFYAEQFFGPGTRLTVL.

Comments on this clone: All gene names here are mouse names. CDR3 region: CASSLVAERLFF. CDR3 DNA, as far as it was read: TGTGCAAGCAGCTTAGTCGCCGAAAGATTATTT. This chain uses TRBV16 with TRBJ1-4, with no clear D. The read comes to an end 1 residue before the CDR3 does, leaving the germline J gene to fill in the end. The CDR3 runs to 12 residues. V lost 1 base, J lost 7 bases, and 4 bases lay in between. Germline V gene sequence: CDR1 SGHSA, CDR2 FRNQAP.

By proportion, this clone is medium-sized. The germline and genes are mouse ones. Read data end 1 residue before the CDR3 end; the end is taken from the germline J gene. The J gene is TRBJ2-7, the V gene TRBV26; possibly TRBD1 for D (5 bases). The V gene's germline CDR1 is KGHPV and CDR2 FQNQEV (reference sequence). The CDR3 runs to 13 residues. V lost 6 bases to trimming and J lost 0 bases, with 9 bases between them. The part of the CDR3 DNA that was read is TGTGCCAGCAGACCCGACAGCTCCTATGAACAGTAC. Its protein product is CASRPDSSYEQY. Given in full, the CDR3 is CASRPDSSYEQYF.

As regards this clone: Here the gene names and germline are mouse. The read finishes 1 residue shy of the CDR3 end, and the germline J gene is used to complete it. The genes are TRBV5 and TRBJ2-5; 13 bases are shared with TRBD2. Germline trimming cut 4 bases from V and 3 bases from J; bases unmatched to any gene: 7. The germline V gene encodes CDR1 LGHNA and CDR2 YNLKQL (reference sequence). The CDR3 runs 17 residues. CDR3 DNA, as far as it was read: TGTGCCAGCAGCCCCGGACTGGGGGGGCGCGGGCAAGACACCCAGTAC. Amino acids: CASSPGLGGRGQDTQY. The CDR3 in full is CASSPGLGGRGQDTQYF.

Note on this clone: A read error is possible here, since a much larger clone lies one base away. Gene and germline names: mouse. The observed sequence ends 1 residue before the CDR3 terminus, with the missing tail filled in from the germline J gene. The rearrangement uses TRBV23 and TRBJ1-1; the tabulated D call, TRBD1, remains unverified against the DNA. Germline V gives CDR1 KGHTA, CDR2 FQNQQP. The CDR3 loop spans 12 amino acids. The DNA read from the CDR3 is TGCTCCAGCAGTCAGCCAGACACAGAAGTCTTC. Its translation: CSSSQPDTEVF. The complete CDR3 reads CSSSQPDTEVFF.

By sample fraction, this clone is large. Gene names denote mouse genes. The CDR3 end falls 1 residue outside the read, so it is completed with the germline J gene. The rearrangement joins TRBV26 to TRBJ2-5; D might be TRBD2 (5 bases). The germline CDR1 and CDR2 sequences are KGHPV and FQNQEV (reference sequence). The length of the CDR3 is 14 residues. V was pared by 0 bases and J by 5 bases, with 9 bases between. The CDR3 sequence is CASSLSGWGDTQYF. The part of the CDR3 DNA that was read is TGTGCCAGCAGTCTGTCAGGGTGGGGAGACACCCAGTAC.

This clone was counted a few times. Germline and genes here are mouse. The read terminates 1 residue before the CDR3 end, so the remaining end is supplied by the germline J gene. The V gene is TRBV12-2, the J gene TRBJ2-7, with TRBD1 as a possible D gene (5 bases). The CDR3 is 13 residues long. Trimming took 0 bases from V and 3 from J, leaving 8 bases between them. The germline CDR1 and CDR2 sequences are SGHLS and HYDKME. The part of the CDR3 DNA that was read is TGTGCCAGCTCTCTCACCAGGGACTATGAACAGTAC. As protein: CASSLTRDYEQY. The whole CDR3 sequence is CASSLTRDYEQYF.

This clone is labeled as large. The gene names given are mouse names. From the germline J gene comes the end of the CDR3, since the read stops 1 residue before it. This chain uses TRBV26 with TRBJ2-1; TRBD1 aligns across 9 bases. Germline trimming cut 8 bases from V and 6 bases from J; bases unmatched to any gene: 2. Germline loops: CDR1 KGHPV, CDR2 FQNQEV (reference sequence). The CDR3 loop spans 12 amino acids. The CDR3 is CASRDRVAEQFF. Partial CDR3 DNA: TGTGCCAGCCGGGACAGGGTTGCTGAGCAGTTC.

This clone turned up a few times. Germline and genes: mouse. The CDR3 end falls 1 residue outside the read, so it is completed with the germline J gene. The chain joins TRBV3 to TRBJ2-5; D is ambiguous. Germline CDR1 SNHLY, CDR2 FYNGKV (reference sequence). This CDR3 comprises 11 residues. The germline V and J ends were trimmed by 6 bases and 4 bases, with 5 bases remaining between them. The part of the CDR3 DNA that was read is TGTGCCAGCAGTGGGAAAGACACCCAGTAC. Protein: CASSGKDTQY. The complete CDR3 protein is CASSGKDTQYF.

This clone rates as medium-sized. Gene names are the mouse ones. Read data end 1 residue before the CDR3 end; the end is taken from the germline J gene. The chain joins TRBV26 to TRBJ2-2; 9 bases are a match to TRBD1. The CDR3 totals 16 residues. Germline values: CDR1 KGHPV, CDR2 FQNQEV (reference sequence). V shed 3 bases, J shed 5 bases, and the junction held 7 bases outside the gene matches. The sequenced part of the CDR3 DNA is TGTGCCAGCAGTCTTCCGGGACAGGGTGGGACCGGGCAGCTCTAC. Its translation: CASSLPGQGGTGQLY. The full CDR3 protein reads CASSLPGQGGTGQLYF.

This clone is medium-sized by share. The listed genes are named as in mouse. CDR3 in amino acids: CAWDWGGAEQFF. Incomplete CDR3 DNA: TGTGCCTGGGACTGGGGGGGCGCTGAGCAGTTC. This chain uses TRBV31 with TRBJ2-1; 12 positions agree with TRBD2. Coverage ceases 1 residue before the CDR3 finishes, and the germline J gene fills in the end. CDR3 length: 12 residues. Germline values: CDR1 GKSSPN, CDR2 SITVG. V gave up 5 bases and J gave up 7 bases; unmatched junction bases: 0.

For this clone: Gene names are the mouse ones. The read terminates 1 residue ahead of where the CDR3 ends, so the germline J gene completes it. This chain joins TRBV23 and TRBJ1-5. This CDR3 has 12 amino acids. The germline gives CDR1 KGHTA, CDR2 FQNQQP. The DNA read from the CDR3 is TGCTCCAGCAGCCCGGGGTCCCCGGCTCCGCTT. Its protein is CSSSPGSPAPL. The complete CDR3 protein is CSSSPGSPAPLF.

Comments on this clone: Here the gene names and germline are mouse. The read ends 1 residue early relative to the CDR3; the germline J gene fills the gap. The V call is TRBV20, the J call TRBJ1-1; 9 positions agree with TRBD1. The CDR3 contains 13 residues. Germline V gene sequence: CDR1 GFQATS, CDR2 STVNSAI. V was pared by 5 bases and J by 1 base, with 2 bases of the junction left unmatched. This CDR3 reads CGAPGQGNTEVFF. The CDR3 DNA, read in part, is TGTGGTGCTCCGGGACAGGGAAACACAGAAGTCTTC. Full variable domain (remainder filled in from reference TRBV20 and TRBJ1-1): GALVYQYPRRTICKSGTSMRMECQAVGFQATSVAWYRQSPQKTFELIALSTVNSAIKYEQNFTQEKFPISHPNLSFSSMTVLNAYLEDRGLYLCGAPGQGNTEVFFGKGTRLTVV.

This clone appeared a few times. Gene labels here are mouse ones. The CDR3 is cut off 1 residue early in the read; its end comes from the germline J gene. The rearrangement links TRBV12-2 to TRBJ1-5; 9 nucleotides align to TRBD1. The CDR3 is 14 amino acids. Germline V gene sequence: CDR1 SGHLS, CDR2 HYDKME. The V and J ends lost 2 bases and 7 bases, in that order; junction bases with no gene match: 5. CDR3 amino acids: CASSPGTGRQAPLF. Incomplete CDR3 DNA: TGTGCCAGCTCTCCCGGGACAGGGAGACAGGCTCCGCTT.

A remark on this clone: The gene names here belong to mouse. The read ends 1 residue early relative to the CDR3; the germline J gene fills the gap. The genes are TRBV16 and TRBJ2-4; 7 bases map to TRBD2. The CDR3 runs 14 residues. Germline V gene lookup returns CDR1 SGHSA and CDR2 FRNQAP. Germline trimming cut 1 base from V and 7 bases from J; bases unmatched to any gene: 5. The CDR3 sequence: CASSLGGGRYTLYF. The covered CDR3 bases are TGTGCAAGCAGCTTAGGGGGGGGGAGGTACACCTTGTAC.

Comments on this clone: These gene names are mouse names. The read halts 1 residue ahead of the CDR3 end, with the missing end drawn from the germline J gene. J is TRBJ2-5 and V is TRBV5; D uncertain. Deletions cut 3 bases from V and 6 bases from J, with 13 bases between. Germline CDR1 and CDR2: LGHNA and YNLKQL (reference sequence). CDR3 size: 14 residues. The CDR3 DNA, read in part, is TGTGCCAGCAGCCAGATGCCGGGGTCGGACACCCAGTAC. Its protein is CASSQMPGSDTQY. The full-length CDR3 reads as CASSQMPGSDTQYF.

This clone came up a few times. Genes and germline come from the mouse. The read finishes 1 residue shy of the CDR3 end, and the germline J gene is used to complete it. This chain connects TRBV26 to TRBJ1-1; 10 bases match TRBD1. The CDR3 totals 12 residues. Losses at the gene ends were 4 bases for V and 7 bases for J; bases not matched to a gene: 0. Germline V CDR1 and CDR2: KGHPV, FQNQEV (reference sequence). The sequenced CDR3 bases are TGTGCCAGCAGTCGGGACAGGGGAGAAGTCTTC. It specifies CASSRDRGEVF. The CDR3 in full is CASSRDRGEVFF. The variable domain in full, completed from reference TRBV26 and TRBJ1-1, reads NSKVIQTPRYLVKGQGQKAKMRCIPEKGHPVVFWYQQNKNNEFKFLINFQNQEVLQQIDMTEKRFSAECPSNSPCSLEIQSSEAGDSALYLCASSRDRGEVFFGKGTRLTVV.

For this clone: Mouse names are used for the genes. The CDR3 is cut off 1 residue early in the read; its end comes from the germline J gene. V is TRBV26 and J is TRBJ1-4, with D unclear. Germline CDR1 reads KGHPV; CDR2 reads FQNQEV (reference sequence). This CDR3 contains 14 residues. Trimming cost V 2 bases and J 3 bases, with 7 bases left between them. The sequenced part of the CDR3 DNA is TGTGCCAGCAGTCTGAGACAAGCCAACGAAAGATTATTT. It codes for CASSLRQANERLF. The whole CDR3 sequence reads CASSLRQANERLFF.

Details on this clone: The listed genes are named as in mouse. The CDR3 end falls 1 residue outside the read, so it is completed with the germline J gene. This chain joins TRBV26 and TRBJ2-3, with 12 bases that match TRBD2. J gave up 0 bases and V 6 bases, and 7 bases lay outside the gene matches. CDR3 size: 17 residues. CDR1 is KGHPV, CDR2 FQNQEV, per germline (reference sequence). The CDR3 sequence is CASSPGTGGFSAETLYF. The part of the CDR3 DNA that was read is TGTGCCAGCAGCCCCGGGACTGGGGGGTTTAGTGCAGAAACGCTGTAT.

By share, this clone ranks as medium-sized. Genes and germline are mouse. The observed sequence ends 1 residue before the CDR3 terminus, with the missing tail filled in from the germline J gene. This rearrangement joins TRBV3 to TRBJ2-7; D is possibly TRBD1 (6 bases). This CDR3 is 13 amino acids long. Germline V gene lookup returns CDR1 SNHLY and CDR2 FYNGKV (reference sequence). V lost 2 bases and J 4 bases, leaving 9 bases between the germline ends. The CDR3 spells CASSLSGTYEQYF. The part of the CDR3 DNA that was read is TGTGCCAGCAGCTTATCCGGGACATATGAACAGTAC.

To note about this clone: These gene names are mouse names. The CDR3 extends 1 residue past the end of the read, so its final part is completed from the germline J gene. The rearrangement links TRBV23 to TRBJ2-1; TRBD1 is the table's D call, not checked against the DNA. CDR1 and CDR2 from the germline V gene are KGHTA and FQNQQP. This CDR3 spans 14 amino acids. The CDR3 DNA, read in part, is TGCTCCAGCAGCCCGACAGGGGGCTATGCTGAGCAGTTC. It translates to CSSSPTGGYAEQF. In full, the CDR3 is CSSSPTGGYAEQFF.

This clone was observed once. Mouse gene names and germline throughout. Read sequence stops 1 residue before the CDR3 end, and the germline J gene provides the missing end. The V call is TRBV3, the J call TRBJ2-5; TRBD2 agrees at 12 bases. CDR3 length: 15 amino acids. V shed 3 bases and J 6 bases; nucleotides not matched to a gene: 4. Per the germline V gene, CDR1 is SNHLY and CDR2 is FYNGKV (reference sequence). The CDR3 here is CASSFGTGGRDTQYF. The CDR3 DNA, read in part, is TGTGCCAGCAGCTTTGGGACTGGGGGGCGGGACACCCAGTAC.

This clone is large within its sample. Mouse gene names apply. The DNA ends 1 residue before the CDR3 does, and the rest of the CDR3 is filled in from the germline J gene. The rearrangement joins TRBV26 to TRBJ2-2; D is uncertain. CDR3 length: 12 residues. V lost 7 bases and J lost 0, with 3 bases in between. Per germline, CDR1 KGHPV and CDR2 FQNQEV (reference sequence). CDR3 region: CASTTNTGQLYF. The CDR3 DNA, read in part, is TGTGCCAGCACAACAAACACCGGGCAGCTCTAC.

Concerning this clone itself: Gene labels here are mouse ones. The CDR3 end falls 1 residue outside the read, so it is completed with the germline J gene. The chain employs TRBV16 and TRBJ2-5, with D possibly being TRBD1 or TRBD2 (5 bases each). Germline V gene data show CDR1 as SGHSA and CDR2 as FRNQAP. With 1 base removed from V and 2 bases from J, the gap between germline ends came to 7 bases. This CDR3 contains 14 residues. This chain's CDR3 is CASSLGGRQDTQYF. The CDR3 DNA, read in part, is TGTGCAAGCAGCTTAGGGGGACGCCAAGACACCCAGTAC.

Concerning this clone: The gene names here belong to mouse. The CDR3 goes on 1 residue after the read ends, and that part is filled in from the germline J gene. The genes are TRBV13-2 and TRBJ1-1; 11 positions match TRBD1. Germline V gives CDR1 NNHNN, CDR2 SYGAGS (reference sequence). V dropped 0 bases and J dropped 6; count of bases not matched to a gene: 4. The length of the CDR3 is 15 residues. The CDR3 region is CASGDGTGGNAEVFF. CDR3 DNA (partial): TGTGCCAGCGGTGATGGGACAGGGGGCAACGCAGAAGTCTTC.

This clone was picked up a small number of times. Mouse germline and gene names are used. The observed sequence ends 1 residue before the CDR3 terminus, with the missing tail filled in from the germline J gene. The chain is built from TRBV4 and TRBJ1-3, with D uncertain. Germline lookup yields CDR1 LGHDT and CDR2 YNNKQL (reference sequence). The ends were cut back, 5 bases at V and 3 bases at J, with 8 bases in the middle. The CDR3 totals 13 residues. The part of the CDR3 DNA that was read is TGTGCCAGCAGCCAACGAGTTGGAAATACGCTCTAT. Its protein product is CASSQRVGNTLY. The whole CDR3 sequence is CASSQRVGNTLYF.

By sample share, this clone is medium-sized. Gene and germline names: mouse. The CDR3 goes on 1 residue after the read ends, and that part is filled in from the germline J gene. The chain has TRBV26 and TRBJ2-1; D unresolved. The CDR3 is 15 amino acids. Germline V lookup: CDR1 KGHPV, CDR2 FQNQEV (reference sequence). V dropped 3 bases and J dropped 0 bases, with 9 bases sitting between them. CDR3 DNA (partial): TGTGCCAGCAGTCTTGAGGGATATAACTATGCTGAGCAGTTC. It specifies CASSLEGYNYAEQF. In full, the CDR3 reads CASSLEGYNYAEQFF.